The 21 T cell receptor beta chains in this list originate from one sample, sequenced in a study of T cell responses to AZD1222 COVID-19 vaccine. Profiled with immunoSEQ multiplex PCR; TCRdb holds only in-frame clones, not every one. The sample lists around 150,000 clones; 90% were seen once. The material sequenced was peripheral blood, taken 28 days after the second AZD1222 dose. The receptors originated from an adult who received the AZD1222 COVID-19 vaccine.

A few counts support this clone. The chain recombines TRBV27 with TRBJ2-7; D is undetermined. Germline-derived CDR1 and CDR2 are MNHEY and SMNVEV (reference sequence). The CDR3 sequence is 14 residues long. Deletions cut 8 bases from V and 0 bases from J, with 14 bases between. The CDR3 DNA follows: TGTGCCAGCTCCTTGGGCTACAGCTCCTACGAGCAGTACTTC. Translating gives CASSLGYSSYEQYF.

The rearrangement links TRBV15 to TRBJ2-1; D ambiguous. Trimming took 0 bases from V and 8 from J, leaving 14 bases between them. CDR1 and CDR2 (germline): LNHNV, YYDKDF (reference sequence). The CDR3 totals 15 residues. The CDR3 coding sequence is TGTGCCACCAGCAGAGATTTGTTCGGTGCCCATGAGCAGTTCTTC. Translated: CATSRDLFGAHEQFF.

The chain employs TRBV11-3 and TRBJ2-3, with D possibly TRBD1 on 5 matching bases. Trimming removed 3 bases from V and 4 bases from J, with 11 bases in between. The CDR3 length is 14 residues. Germline CDR1 SGHNT, CDR2 YENEEA. The chain's CDR3 is CASSLSQGADTQYF. DNA for the CDR3: TGTGCCAGCAGCTTGAGCCAGGGCGCAGATACGCAGTATTTT.

The V call is TRBV12-3 or TRBV12-4, the J call TRBJ2-1; D unresolved. V was pared by 1 base and J by 15 bases, with 10 bases between. CDR3 length equals 11 residues. The CDR3 bases are TGTGCCAGCAGTTTAGGAGCCCGGCCGTTCTTC. Translation: CASSLGARPFF.

The V gene is TRBV10-3, the J gene TRBJ1-2, with D unclear. This CDR3 region has 14 residues. Trimming removed 2 bases at V and 3 bases at J, with 10 bases between. Per germline, CDR1 ENHRY and CDR2 SYGVKD. The CDR3 DNA is TGTGCCATCAGTGAGGGGTTTGAGTACTATGGCTACACCTTC. Amino acids: CAISEGFEYYGYTF.

The V call is TRBV5-1, the J call TRBJ1-4, with TRBD1 as a possible D gene (5 bases). Germline V lookup: CDR1 SGHRS, CDR2 YFSETQ. Trimming removed 4 bases from V and 5 bases from J, with 15 bases in between. This CDR3 has 15 amino acids. CDR3 in DNA: TGCGCCAGCAGCAGACCACAGGCGGGGAATGAAAAACTGTTTTTT. Protein: CASSRPQAGNEKLFF.

The V gene is TRBV5-8, the J gene TRBJ2-7; 7 nucleotides align to TRBD2. V was clipped by 3 bases and J by 5 bases; unmatched bases: 14. From germline, CDR1 is SGHTS and CDR2 YDEGEE. The CDR3 is 16 residues long. CDR3 in DNA: TGTGCCAGCAGCTCCTCGCTAGGCGGGAGCTTCGACGAGCAGTACTTC. Its translation is CASSSSLGGSFDEQYF. Using reference TRBV5-8 and TRBJ2-7 for the parts outside the CDR3, the full variable domain is EAGVTQSPTHLIKTRGQQATLRCSPISGHTSVYWYQQALGLGLQFLLWYDEGEERNRGNFPPRFSGRQFPNYSSELNVNALELEDSALYLCASSSSLGGSFDEQYFGPGTRLTVT.

This clone appeared a single time. This clone may be a read error of a much larger clone one base away. The chain couples TRBV7-2 to TRBJ1-1; D call uncertain. The V gene's germline CDR1 is SGHTA and CDR2 FQGNSA. V lost 3 bases to trimming and J lost 1 base, with 6 bases between them. The CDR3 is 13 residues long. In DNA form, the CDR3 reads TGTGCCAGCAGCTTCTCCGGGAACACTGAAGCTTTCTTT. It specifies CASSFSGNTEAFF. The whole variable domain, filled in from reference TRBV7-2 and TRBJ1-1, reads GAGVSQSPSNKVTEKGKDVELRCDPISGHTALYWYRQSLGQGLEFLIYFQGNSAPDKSGLPSDRFSAERTGGSVSTLTIQRTQQEDSAVYLCASSFSGNTEAFFGQGTRLTVV.

The chain links TRBV12-3 or TRBV12-4 to TRBJ1-6; unclear D gene. Trimming stripped 6 bases from V and 9 bases from J, with 9 bases between. The CDR3 runs 12 residues. The CDR3 loop is CASSPGPSPLHF. In nucleotides, the CDR3 is TGTGCCAGCAGCCCCGGACCTTCACCCCTCCACTTT.

V and J are TRBV20-1 and TRBJ2-3; no clear D. V was shortened by 3 bases and J by 0 bases, with 16 bases between the two germline ends. CDR3 length: 16 residues. Germline CDR1 is DFQATT and CDR2 is SNEGSKA (reference sequence). CDR3 sequence reads: CSASSPAAASTDTQYF. Written as DNA, the CDR3 is TGCAGTGCTAGTTCTCCGGCAGCAGCTAGCACAGATACGCAGTATTTT.

V is TRBV21-1 and J is TRBJ1-2. TRBV21-1 is shown as a pseudogene. The CDR3 has 10 residues. This chain's CDR3 is CASHKSGYTF. CDR3 bases: TGTGCCAGCCATAAATCGGGCTACACCTTC.

The chain is built from TRBV6-5 and TRBJ2-5; D is uncertain. The length of the CDR3 is 15 residues. The V gene's germline CDR1 is MNHEY and CDR2 SVGAGI. V gave up 6 bases and J gave up 1 base, with 15 bases separating them. The CDR3 sequence is CASSHDPPGQETQYF. DNA of the CDR3: TGTGCCAGCAGCCATGATCCCCCGGGCCAAGAGACCCAGTACTTC.

The V and J genes are TRBV19 and TRBJ1-2; 8 bases align to TRBD1. The CDR3 sequence is 14 residues long. V shed 5 bases, J shed 6 bases, and the junction held 8 bases outside the gene matches. Germline V gene sequence: CDR1 LNHDA, CDR2 SQIVND (reference sequence). CDR3 protein: CASSPSWTGNGYTF. The CDR3 nucleotides are TGTGCCAGTAGTCCATCGTGGACAGGGAATGGCTACACCTTC. Using reference TRBV19 and TRBJ1-2 for the parts outside the CDR3, the full variable domain is DGGITQSPKYLFRKEGQNVTLSCEQNLNHDAMYWYRQDPGQGLRLIYYSQIVNDFQKGDIAEGYSVSREKKESFPLTVTSAQKNPTAFYLCASSPSWTGNGYTFGSGTRLTVV.

The chain links TRBV28 to TRBJ1-4; 7 positions match TRBD1. V lost 3 bases, J lost 5 bases, and 0 bases stayed unmatched. The CDR3 is 13 amino acids. The germline V gene has CDR1 MDHEN and CDR2 SYDVKM. The CDR3 loop reads CASSLGQNEKLFF. DNA for the CDR3: TGTGCCAGCAGTTTGGGACAGAATGAAAAACTGTTTTTT.

This chain uses TRBV6-5 with TRBJ2-7, with a possible D match to TRBD1 (5 bases). V shed 2 bases and J shed 2 bases, with 10 bases lying between them. Germline assignment: CDR1 MNHEY and CDR2 SVGAGI. This CDR3 comprises 14 residues. For the CDR3, the DNA is TGTGCCAGCAGTTACGGGCAGGGTCCCTACGAGCAGTACTTC. Translated, it gives CASSYGQGPYEQYF.

This sequence joins TRBV12-3 or TRBV12-4 and TRBJ2-3; perhaps TRBD2 as D (5 bases). The CDR3 spans 13 residues. Trimming removed 2 bases at V and 8 bases at J, with 11 bases between. The CDR3 protein is CASSLSVGGTQYF. In DNA form, the CDR3 reads TGTGCCAGCAGTTTAAGTGTTGGAGGTACGCAGTATTTT.

V gene TRBV7-9 combines with J gene TRBJ2-5, with D maybe TRBD2 (6 bases). This CDR3 comprises 14 residues. The V end was cut by 1 base, the J end by 4 bases, with 10 bases between. CDR1 and CDR2 from the germline V gene are SEHNR and FQNEAQ (reference sequence). The CDR3 is CASSLVGAGETQYF. DNA of the CDR3: TGTGCCAGCAGCTTAGTTGGAGCGGGAGAGACCCAGTACTTC.

CDR3 region: CVRSLEGGLSSNEQFF. The CDR3 region has the DNA TGTGTCAGAAGCTTAGAGGGGGGACTGTCCTCCAATGAGCAGTTCTTC. V gene TRBV7-5 combines with J gene TRBJ2-1. TRBV7-5 is a recognized pseudogene. This CDR3 is 16 amino acids long.

The chain recombines TRBV6-1 with TRBJ1-5, with 8 bases matching TRBD1. CDR3 size: 16 residues. V shed 2 bases and J 6 bases; nucleotides not matched to a gene: 9. The germline V gene encodes CDR1 MNHNS and CDR2 SASEGT. This CDR3 is CASSEFGQGGSQPQHF. In DNA, the CDR3 is TGTGCCAGCAGTGAATTCGGACAGGGAGGATCTCAGCCCCAGCATTTT.

The V gene is TRBV3-1 (or the pseudogene TRBV3-2), the J gene TRBJ2-3, with 15 positions matching TRBD2. Germline CDR1 and CDR2: LGHDT and YNNKEL (reference sequence). The CDR3 totals 17 residues. The V segment lost 0 bases and the J segment 7 bases; nucleotides outside the gene matches: 5. CDR3 sequence (DNA): TGTGCCAGCAGCCAAGATGGGACTAGCGGGAGGATAAATACGCAGTATTTT. Translation gives CASSQDGTSGRINTQYF.

CDR3 in amino acids: CASSPPGAEGYTF. The CDR3 DNA follows: TGTGCCAGCAGCCCCCCGGGGGCGGAAGGCTACACCTTC. This sequence joins TRBV7-9 and TRBJ1-2, with a possible D match to TRBD1 (6 bases). CDR3 length: 13 residues. From germline, CDR1 is SEHNR and CDR2 FQNEAQ (reference sequence). V shed 5 bases and J shed 8 bases, with 15 bases lying between them.